The 12 T cell receptor beta chains below were found in one sample sequenced in a study of OX40 agonist ivuxolimab in advanced cancers. Some clones are missing from TCRdb's copy, which holds only in-frame ones; the method was immunoSEQ multiplex PCR. The sample records roughly 60,000 clones, roughly 80% being singletons. Sequencing used CD4+ or CD8+ T cells sorted from blood, obtained in a trial of the OX40 agonist ivuxolimab. The receptors here all came from an adult with an advanced solid tumor such as melanoma, head and neck, liver or kidney cancer.

V gene TRBV6-6 combines with J gene TRBJ2-3; D may be TRBD1 (6 bases). Germline CDR1 and CDR2: MNHNY and SVGAGI (reference sequence). The CDR3 is 15 residues long. V dropped 2 bases and J dropped 0 bases, with 9 bases sitting between them. CDR3 coding DNA: TGTGCCAGCAGTTACCGACAGGAGAGCACAGATACGCAGTATTTT. This encodes CASSYRQESTDTQYF.

The chain carries TRBV7-2 and TRBJ2-3; D uncertain. The CDR3 loop spans 11 amino acids. Trimming removed 5 bases at V and 4 bases at J, with 4 bases between. The germline V gene has CDR1 SGHTA and CDR2 FQGNSA. The CDR3 here is CASSLADTQYF. Here the CDR3 DNA reads TGTGCCAGCAGCCTGGCAGATACGCAGTATTTT. Full variable domain (remainder filled in from reference TRBV7-2 and TRBJ2-3): GAGVSQSPSNKVTEKGKDVELRCDPISGHTALYWYRQSLGQGLEFLIYFQGNSAPDKSGLPSDRFSAERTGGSVSTLTIQRTQQEDSAVYLCASSLADTQYFGPGTRLTVL.

This clone has a handful of counts. This chain joins TRBV27 and TRBJ1-3; no reliable D call. CDR1 and CDR2 from the germline V gene are MNHEY and SMNVEV (reference sequence). The CDR3 extends over 16 amino acids. V lost 8 bases, J lost 0 bases, and 17 bases lay in between. The CDR3 is CASGVRAPYSGNTIYF. The CDR3 DNA reads as TGTGCCAGCGGGGTAAGGGCACCCTACTCTGGAAACACCATATATTTT.

This sequence joins TRBV4-2 and TRBJ1-2; D gene unclear. The CDR3 runs to 14 residues. Germline CDR1 reads LGHNA; CDR2 reads YNFKEQ. The ends were cut back, 0 bases at V and 5 bases at J, with 10 bases in the middle. The CDR3 region is CASSQDLAAYGYTF. In DNA, the CDR3 is TGTGCCAGCAGCCAAGATCTGGCAGCTTATGGCTACACCTTC.

V usage is TRBV7-9 and J usage is TRBJ2-3, with 8 positions matching TRBD2. The junction had 4 bases not matched to a gene; V was cut back by 5 bases and J by 0 bases. Germline loops: CDR1 SEHNR, CDR2 FQNEAQ (reference sequence). The CDR3 spans 15 residues. CDR3 sequence (DNA): TGTGCCAGCAGCCCTGGGACTAGAAGCACAGATACGCAGTATTTT. Its translation: CASSPGTRSTDTQYF.

This clone has more than one count but fewer than ten. This chain links TRBV12-5 with TRBJ1-1; 8 bases agree with TRBD1. Germline assignment: CDR1 LGHNT and CDR2 FRNRAP. This CDR3 has 14 residues. J was trimmed by 4 bases and V by 5 bases; bases with no gene match: 6. Here the CDR3 reads CASGLRGLGTEAFF. For the CDR3, the DNA is TGTGCTAGTGGTCTCAGGGGGCTGGGCACTGAAGCTTTCTTT.

The CDR3 DNA reads as TGTGCCAGCAGTTACGGGAGGGGTTACCGATATGGCTACACCTTC. Translated, it gives CASSYGRGYRYGYTF. The chain combines TRBV6-5 with TRBJ1-2, with D possibly being TRBD1 (5 bases). The CDR3 is made up of 15 amino acids. Trimming removed 2 bases from V and 5 bases from J, with 15 bases in between. The germline V gene has CDR1 MNHEY and CDR2 SVGAGI.

This clone was observed a few times. The V gene is TRBV7-8, the J gene TRBJ2-2, with D unresolved. CDR1 is SGHVS and CDR2 is FQNEAQ in the germline V gene. V was shortened by 3 bases and J by 6 bases, with 14 bases between the two germline ends. CDR3 length: 15 amino acids. CDR3 DNA sequence: TGTGCCAGCAGCTTCAATGTGTGGGGTGCCGGGGAGCTGTTTTTT. Its translation: CASSFNVWGAGELFF.

This clone is a singleton in its sample. The CDR3 sequence is CATLGRGYSYEQYV. Written as DNA, the CDR3 is TGTGCCACCCTCGGTAGGGGATACTCCTACGAGCAGTACGTC. The chain employs TRBV6-1 and TRBJ2-7; maybe TRBD1 (5 bases). The length of the CDR3 is 14 residues. Trimming removed 10 bases at V and 0 bases at J, with 16 bases between. CDR1 and CDR2 from the germline V gene are MNHNS and SASEGT.

The chain is built from TRBV5-1 and TRBJ1-4; D possibly corresponds to TRBD1 (6 bases). Germline CDR1 is SGHRS and CDR2 is YFSETQ. This CDR3 is built from 15 residues. With 5 bases removed from V and 5 bases from J, the gap between germline ends came to 16 bases. CDR3 DNA: TGCGCCAGCAGTACGGGGGCTTCACGGAATGAAAAACTGTTTTTT. Translated: CASSTGASRNEKLFF.

The rearrangement joins TRBV6-5 to TRBJ1-2, with a tentative D call TRBD1 (6 bases). Trimming took off 6 bases at V and 8 bases at J, with 16 bases between the two ends. The CDR3 consists of 13 residues. CDR1 and CDR2 from the germline V gene are MNHEY and SVGAGI. The CDR3 spells CASRWANREGYTF. CDR3 DNA: TGTGCCAGCAGATGGGCGAACAGGGAGGGCTACACCTTC.

In its sample, this clone was seen once. This chain uses TRBV14 with TRBJ2-7, with D perhaps TRBD1 (8 bases). Germline CDR1 and CDR2: SGHDN and FVKESK. The CDR3 runs 17 residues. The V end lost 4 bases, the J end lost 5 bases, and 24 bases lay between the germline ends. The CDR3: CASSLLFPDREGNEQYF. Here the CDR3 DNA reads TGTGCCAGCAGCCTTCTATTTCCGGACAGGGAGGGAAACGAGCAGTACTTC.